Sequencing of this T cell receptor (beta chain) was carried out in a study of blood T cell repertoires in COVID-19. This table comes from immunoSEQ multiplex PCR, and its TCRdb copy is limited to in-frame clones, with some not included. Of roughly 250,000 clones listed, approximately 91% are singletons. Between the trimmed V and J ends, which lost 5 bases and 7 bases, there was a span of 18 bases. The germline gives CDR1 SGHTA, CDR2 FQGNSA. The CDR3 totals 14 residues. Participants were aged about 18 to 100 years from about two dozen US areas. Participant-reported clinical history was the basis for cohort assignment.

This chain joins TRBV7-2 and TRBJ2-7, with a tentative D call TRBD2 (6 bases). Material for sequencing was PBMCs or T cells enriched from blood (not recorded which). This clonotype originated in a middle-aged woman with acute COVID-19. CDR3 sequence reads: CASSPQWGEWEQYF. Written as DNA, the CDR3 is TGTGCCAGCAGCCCCCAGTGGGGGGAGTGGGAGCAGTACTTC. The full variable domain, its missing parts supplied by reference TRBV7-2 and TRBJ2-7, is GAGVSQSPSNKVTEKGKDVELRCDPISGHTALYWYRQSLGQGLEFLIYFQGNSAPDKSGLPSDRFSAERTGGSVSTLTIQRTQQEDSAVYLCASSPQWGEWEQYFGPGTRLTVT.